This T cell receptor (beta chain) was observed in a study of OX40 agonist ivuxolimab in advanced cancers. The repertoire was sequenced with immunoSEQ multiplex PCR; TCRdb's copy has only in-frame clones and lacks some. Found here are 76,000 or so clones, over 85% of them singletons; the top ten hold about 6.6%. The V gene's germline CDR1 is SQVTM and CDR2 ANQGSEA. V was shortened by 3 bases and J by 2 bases, with 8 bases between the two germline ends. There are 12 residues in the CDR3. The J gene is TRBJ2-7, the V gene TRBV29-1; D unclear. Specimen: CD4+ or CD8+ T cells sorted from blood, collected in a trial of the OX40 agonist ivuxolimab. The receptor was derived from an adult with an advanced solid tumor such as melanoma, head and neck, liver or kidney cancer. The CDR3 coding sequence is TGCAGCGTTGATCTTGGGCCCTACGAGCAGTACTTC. This codes for CSVDLGPYEQYF.